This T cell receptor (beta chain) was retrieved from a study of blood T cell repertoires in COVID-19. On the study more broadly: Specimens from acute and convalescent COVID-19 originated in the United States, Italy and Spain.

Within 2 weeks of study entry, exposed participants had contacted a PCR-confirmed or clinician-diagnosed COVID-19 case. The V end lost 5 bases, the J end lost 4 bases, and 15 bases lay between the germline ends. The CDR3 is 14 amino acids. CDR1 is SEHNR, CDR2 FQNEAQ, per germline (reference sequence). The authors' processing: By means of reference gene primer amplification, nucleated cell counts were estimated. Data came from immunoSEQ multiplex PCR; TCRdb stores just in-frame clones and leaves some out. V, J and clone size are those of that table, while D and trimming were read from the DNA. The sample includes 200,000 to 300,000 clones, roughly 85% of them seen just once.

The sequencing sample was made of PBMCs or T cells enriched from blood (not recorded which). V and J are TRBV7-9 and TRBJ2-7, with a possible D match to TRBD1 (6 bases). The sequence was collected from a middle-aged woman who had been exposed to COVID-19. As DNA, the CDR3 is TGTGCCAGCAGCCGAGGCGGGCAGGGGTACGAGCAGTACTTC. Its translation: CASSRGGQGYEQYF.